These 19 T cell receptor beta chains were sequenced from one sample in a study of blood T cell repertoires in COVID-19. This table comes from immunoSEQ multiplex PCR, and its TCRdb copy is limited to in-frame clones, with some not included. The table has roughly 480,000 clones, approximately 89% seen once; the top ten hold around 0.9%. Sequencing used peripheral blood. These receptors were obtained from a man between 18 and 29 years old with COVID-19, enrolled during active disease.

This clone was recorded only once. The chain employs TRBV15 and TRBJ2-5, with D tentatively TRBD2 (6 bases). CDR1 and CDR2 from the germline V gene are LNHNV and YYDKDF (reference sequence). This CDR3 region has 15 residues. Trimming took off 3 bases at V and 5 bases at J, with 16 bases between the two ends. CDR3: CATSSYVGGRETQYF. DNA of the CDR3: TGTGCCACCAGCAGCTATGTTGGGGGGAGGGAGACCCAGTACTTC.

The chain recombines TRBV11-3 with TRBJ2-5; 11 bases match TRBD2. CDR3 size: 16 residues. J gave up 1 base and V 5 bases, and 6 bases lay outside the gene matches. Germline-derived CDR1 and CDR2 are SGHNT and YENEEA. The CDR3 sequence: CASSLFGTSGQETQYF. CDR3 sequence (DNA): TGTGCCAGCAGCCTCTTCGGGACTAGCGGCCAAGAGACCCAGTACTTC.

The chain employs TRBV5-1 and TRBJ2-7; D is possibly TRBD2 (5 bases). The germline V and J ends were trimmed by 0 bases and 4 bases, with 14 bases remaining between them. Per the germline V gene, CDR1 is SGHRS and CDR2 is YFSETQ. The CDR3 totals 15 residues. This chain's CDR3 is CASSLALGEGYEQYF. The CDR3 DNA sequence: TGCGCCAGCAGCTTGGCTCTGGGAGAGGGTTACGAGCAGTACTTC.

This clone appeared a single time. This chain joins TRBV4-1 and TRBJ1-2; unclear D gene. V was cut by 0 bases and J by 12 bases, with 5 bases left in between. The CDR3 spans 10 residues. In germline, CDR1 is MGHRA, CDR2 YSYEKL. The CDR3 loop is CASSQDGDTF. The CDR3 nucleotides are TGCGCCAGCAGCCAAGACGGGGACACCTTC.

This chain links TRBV2 with TRBJ2-1, with 10 bases fitting TRBD1. V dropped 0 bases and J dropped 7; count of bases not matched to a gene: 6. CDR1 SNHLY and CDR2 FYNNEI come from the germline V gene. This CDR3 is 16 amino acids long. CDR3 residues: CASSEAGGQGRNEQFF. The CDR3 nucleotides are TGTGCCAGCAGTGAAGCGGGGGGACAGGGGAGGAATGAGCAGTTCTTC. Looking up the rest from reference TRBV2 and TRBJ2-1 gives the full variable domain: EPEVTQTPSHQVTQMGQEVILRCVPISNHLYFYWYRQILGQKVEFLVSFYNNEISEKSEIFDDQFSVERPDGSNFTLKIRSTKLEDSAMYFCASSEAGGQGRNEQFFGPGTRLTVL.

This clone appeared a single time. This sequence joins TRBV7-6 and TRBJ2-7, with no clear D. This CDR3 contains 17 residues. The V and J ends lost 4 bases and 4 bases respectively, with 23 bases between them. Germline V gene sequence: CDR1 SGHVS, CDR2 FNYEAQ. DNA of the CDR3: TGTGCCAGCAGCTCCCCGCCTATCGGTGATAAGGAGTACGAGCAGTACTTC. Protein sequence: CASSSPPIGDKEYEQYF. Supplemented by reference TRBV7-6 and TRBJ2-7, the full variable domain reads GAGVSQSPRYKVTKRGQDVALRCDPISGHVSLYWYRQALGQGPEFLTYFNYEAQQDKSGLPNDRFSAERPEGSISTLTIQRTEQRDSAMYRCASSSPPIGDKEYEQYFGPGTRLTVT.

The rearrangement uses TRBV7-9 and TRBJ2-7; D gene unclear. The germline V gene encodes CDR1 SEHNR and CDR2 FQNEAQ (reference sequence). The V and J ends lost 5 bases and 3 bases respectively, with 14 bases between them. This CDR3 is 14 amino acids long. The CDR3 spells CASSTGGAVYEQYF. Written as DNA, the CDR3 is TGTGCCAGCAGCACCGGTGGCGCGGTCTACGAGCAGTACTTC.

The chain uses TRBV6-1 and TRBJ2-3, with TRBD1 as a possible D gene (5 bases). The V gene's germline CDR1 is MNHNS and CDR2 SASEGT. V was shortened by 1 base and J by 2 bases, with 19 bases between the two germline ends. This CDR3 spans 18 amino acids. The CDR3 spells CASSEDDLRGFATDTQYF. In nucleotides, the CDR3 is TGTGCCAGCAGTGAAGACGACCTAAGGGGTTTTGCCACAGATACGCAGTATTTT.

This chain joins TRBV6-5 and TRBJ2-1; tentatively, D is TRBD2 (5 bases). V lost 2 bases, J lost 0 bases, and 8 bases lay in between. This CDR3 contains 15 residues. Germline-derived CDR1 and CDR2 are MNHEY and SVGAGI. The CDR3, as DNA: TGTGCCAGCAGTTACCTACGGGGCTCCTACAATGAGCAGTTCTTC. It specifies CASSYLRGSYNEQFF.

The V call is TRBV11-2, the J call TRBJ2-5, with 10 bases aligning to TRBD2. The CDR3 is 15 amino acids. Trimming at V came to 5 bases and at J to 5 bases, leaving 8 bases not matched to a gene. Germline lookup yields CDR1 SGHAT and CDR2 FQNNGV. In DNA, the CDR3 is TGTGCCAGCAGCCCCAGTGGGACTAGCGCGGAGACCCAGTACTTC. Translation gives CASSPSGTSAETQYF.

This chain links TRBV27 with TRBJ2-1, with a weak D call TRBD2 (7 bases). This CDR3 spans 18 amino acids. The germline CDR1 and CDR2 sequences are MNHEY and SMNVEV (reference sequence). Trimming left V 2 bases short and J 0 bases short, with 17 bases between. The CDR3 coding sequence is TGTGCCAGCAGTTTAGTTAGGGGGGACTACGACTCCTACAATGAGCAGTTCTTC. The encoded protein is CASSLVRGDYDSYNEQFF.

This clone came up once. The J gene is TRBJ2-7, the V gene TRBV6-1, with no clear D. Germline assignment: CDR1 MNHNS and CDR2 SASEGT. Between the trimmed V and J ends, which lost 3 bases and 3 bases, there was a span of 12 bases. The CDR3 spans 14 residues. The CDR3 protein is CASSDQRILYEQYF. CDR3 DNA: TGTGCCAGCAGTGACCAGAGGATTCTCTACGAGCAGTACTTC.

The V call is TRBV5-5, the J call TRBJ2-2, with TRBD2 matching over 10 bases. Unmatched junction bases numbered 3, after V lost 0 bases and J lost 1 base. The V gene's germline CDR1 is SGHKS and CDR2 YYEKEE (reference sequence). The CDR3 contains 17 residues. The CDR3 region has the DNA TGTGCCAGCAGCTTGGCGAGGACTAGCGGGAACACCGGGGAGCTGTTTTTT. Protein: CASSLARTSGNTGELFF.

The chain employs TRBV2 and TRBJ2-4, with TRBD2 identical over 10 bases. The CDR3 spans 18 residues. V gave up 1 base and J gave up 2 bases; unmatched junction bases: 8. CDR1 and CDR2 from the germline V gene are SNHLY and FYNNEI. CDR3 bases: TGTGCCAGCAGTGAAGGGGGTAGCGGGGGGCGGACCAAAAACATTCAGTACTTC. Protein product: CASSEGGSGGRTKNIQYF.

This chain connects TRBV6-4 to TRBJ2-1; 10 bases line up with TRBD2. The CDR3 is 15 amino acids. Germline assignment: CDR1 MRHNA and CDR2 SNTAGT. Losses at the gene ends were 1 base for V and 5 bases for J; bases not matched to a gene: 2. The CDR3: CASSDWTSGNNEQFF. The DNA for the CDR3 is TGTGCCAGCAGTGACTGGACTAGCGGAAACAATGAGCAGTTCTTC.

The chain's CDR3 is CASSQVLSGGYNEQFF. In DNA, the CDR3 is TGTGCCAGCAGCCAAGTTCTAAGCGGAGGGTACAATGAGCAGTTCTTC. The chain carries TRBV3-1 (or the pseudogene TRBV3-2) and TRBJ2-1; D possibly corresponds to TRBD2 (6 bases). Germline lookup yields CDR1 LGHDT and CDR2 YNNKEL (reference sequence). The CDR3 loop spans 16 amino acids. V dropped 1 base and J dropped 4 bases, with 14 bases sitting between them.

The CDR3 loop reads CASSLDGQEGQPQHF. The CDR3 DNA is TGCGCCAGCAGCCTTGATGGACAGGAGGGTCAGCCCCAGCATTTT. This chain links TRBV5-1 with TRBJ1-5; 7 bases align to TRBD1. Germline CDR1 is SGHRS and CDR2 is YFSETQ. V dropped 4 bases and J dropped 6; count of bases not matched to a gene: 10. The CDR3 runs 15 residues.

Details on this clone: Within the sample, other DNA sequences also encode this same CDR3. The DNA of the CDR3 is TGTGCCAGCAGCTCTAGCTTGACTAGCGGGGGGGCGGGGGCCAACGTCCTGACTTTC. Translated, it gives CASSSSLTSGGAGANVLTF. This rearrangement joins TRBV7-9 to TRBJ2-6; 14 bases fit TRBD2. The CDR3 is made up of 19 amino acids. Trimming removed 4 bases from V and 4 bases from J; junction bases left unmatched: 9. Germline V gene data show CDR1 as SEHNR and CDR2 as FQNEAQ (reference sequence).

J is TRBJ1-2 and V is TRBV2; D ambiguous. Germline CDR1 is SNHLY and CDR2 is FYNNEI. The CDR3 is 14 amino acids. V shed 8 bases and J shed 0 bases, with 13 bases lying between them. The CDR3 region has the DNA TGTGCCAGCGAACTTATAAAGACTAACTATGGCTACACCTTC. Its translation is CASELIKTNYGYTF.